A single sample gave rise to the 16 T cell receptor beta chains below, sequenced in a study of identical twins' blood T cells. TCRdb passed the 5' RACE reads through MiXCR, listing each CDR3 protein once. The profile covers fewer than 450,000 distinct CDR3 sequences, with about 28% appearing a single time and 5.5% to 6.5% taken by the ten largest. The specimen sequenced was PBMCs. Every receptor here comes from a woman aged 18-49 years in good health.

This clonotype was counted only a few times. The CDR3 loop is CASVLGSTGNTEAFF. For the CDR3, the DNA is TGTGCCAGCGTCTTGGGGTCGACGGGGAACACTGAAGCTTTCTTT. This chain links TRBV2 with TRBJ1-1; D ambiguous. V dropped 8 bases and J dropped 1 base, with 17 bases sitting between them. Germline CDR1 reads SNHLY; CDR2 reads FYNNEI. The CDR3 contains 15 residues. Full variable domain (outside the CDR3, taken from reference TRBV2 and TRBJ1-1): EPEVTQTPSHQVTQMGQEVILRCVPISNHLYFYWYRQILGQKVEFLVSFYNNEISEKSEIFDDQFSVERPDGSNFTLKIRSTKLEDSAMYFCASVLGSTGNTEAFFGQGTRLTVV.

The chain couples TRBV29-1 to TRBJ2-3; D tentatively fits TRBD1 or TRBD2 (5 bases each). With 7 bases removed from V and 0 bases from J, the gap between germline ends came to 8 bases. Germline V gene sequence: CDR1 SQVTM, CDR2 ANQGSEA. The CDR3 runs to 12 residues. The CDR3 reads CSGDRSTDTQYF. CDR3 DNA: TGCAGCGGGGACCGGAGCACAGATACGCAGTATTTT.

Only a few counts were recorded for this clonotype. The chain has TRBV7-9 and TRBJ2-5; unclear D gene. V lost 3 bases to trimming and J lost 3 bases, with 8 bases between them. CDR1 and CDR2 from the germline V gene are SEHNR and FQNEAQ (reference sequence). The CDR3 is 13 residues long. The chain's CDR3 is CASSFSEKETQYF. The CDR3 DNA follows: TGTGCCAGCAGCTTTTCCGAGAAAGAGACCCAGTACTTC.

This clonotype has more than one count but fewer than ten. This sequence joins TRBV20-1 and TRBJ2-3; the D gene is possibly TRBD2 (5 bases). Germline V gives CDR1 DFQATT, CDR2 SNEGSKA (reference sequence). Trimming shortened V by 7 bases and J by 9 bases, and 20 bases separated the two germline ends. The CDR3 has 13 residues. The CDR3: CSVASPHGGTQYF. The CDR3 DNA sequence: TGCAGTGTCGCTAGCCCCCATGGTGGGACGCAGTATTTT.

The CDR3 DNA reads TGTGCCAGCAGTTTGGGTACTAGTAAGGGGTACTTC. It yields the protein CASSLGTSKGYF. The rearrangement links TRBV28 to TRBJ2-7, with D possibly being TRBD2 (5 bases). Looked up from germline, CDR1 is MDHEN and CDR2 is SYDVKM. CDR3 length equals 12 residues. V shed 3 bases and J shed 12 bases, with 15 bases lying between them.

The V call is TRBV7-6, the J call TRBJ1-1, with a possible D match to TRBD1 (6 bases). This CDR3 has 16 residues. The V and J ends lost 2 bases and 7 bases respectively, with 20 bases between them. Germline V gene lookup returns CDR1 SGHVS and CDR2 FNYEAQ. CDR3 in amino acids: CASSLKGIGGAGEAFF. The DNA for the CDR3 is TGTGCCAGCAGCTTAAAAGGAATTGGGGGGGCGGGTGAAGCTTTCTTT.

The DNA of the CDR3 is TGTGCCAGCAGCACGACAGGGGATTCACCCCTCCACTTT. This translates into CASSTTGDSPLHF. This chain uses TRBV7-9 with TRBJ1-6; TRBD1 aligns across 8 bases. V lost 5 bases and J lost 8; bases outside the gene matches: 2. CDR3 length: 13 amino acids. Per germline, CDR1 SEHNR and CDR2 FQNEAQ (reference sequence).

The chain links TRBV20-1 to TRBJ2-7; D is undetermined. CDR3 length: 13 amino acids. CDR1 is DFQATT and CDR2 is SNEGSKA in the germline V gene (reference sequence). V lost 2 bases and J lost 1, with 9 bases in between. CDR3 bases: TGCAGTGCTAGATCTCAGGTTTCCTACGAGCAGTACTTC. Its translation: CSARSQVSYEQYF.

Concerning this clonotype: Lacking the conserved final phenylalanine or tryptophan, this CDR3 likely reflects a read error. The V gene is TRBV6-1, the J gene TRBJ1-1; weak D call: TRBD1 (5 bases). Germline V gene sequence: CDR1 MNHNS, CDR2 SASEGT. The CDR3 sequence is 13 residues long. V lost 6 bases, J lost 3 bases, and 11 bases lay in between. Written as DNA, the CDR3 is TGTGCCAGCAGCATTGGGGGGGACACTGAAGCTTTCTCT. Amino acids: CASSIGGDTEAFS.

The genes are TRBV20-1 and TRBJ1-5, with D hard to call. CDR3 length equals 13 residues. V lost 5 bases, J lost 4 bases, and 12 bases lay in between. Germline-derived CDR1 and CDR2 are DFQATT and SNEGSKA (reference sequence). CDR3 DNA sequence: TGCAGTGCTCTCCTTACCTTGAATCAGCCCCAGCATTTT. It specifies CSALLTLNQPQHF.

The chain couples TRBV28 to TRBJ1-1; D is perhaps TRBD1 (6 bases). Trimming cost V 4 bases and J 11 bases, with 14 bases left between them. This CDR3 is built from 12 residues. CDR1 is MDHEN and CDR2 is SYDVKM in the germline V gene. The CDR3 region is CASSWAGVWAFF. CDR3 DNA sequence: TGTGCCAGCAGTTGGGCAGGGGTCTGGGCTTTCTTT.

This clonotype was counted between two and nine times. The V call is TRBV9, the J call TRBJ2-1; 10 bases are shared with TRBD1. Germline CDR1 reads SGDLS; CDR2 reads YYNGEE. The CDR3 runs 16 residues. The V and J ends lost 6 bases and 2 bases, in that order; junction bases with no gene match: 8. The CDR3 reads CASTPGTGVAYNEQFF. Here the CDR3 DNA reads TGTGCCAGCACCCCCGGGACAGGGGTAGCCTACAATGAGCAGTTCTTC.

The chain recombines TRBV5-1 with TRBJ2-1; D is unresolved. This CDR3 region has 12 residues. Between the trimmed V and J ends, which lost 1 base and 10 bases, there was a span of 9 bases. The germline V gene has CDR1 SGHRS and CDR2 YFSETQ. The chain's CDR3 is CASSLLSQEQFF. The CDR3, as DNA: TGCGCCAGCAGCTTGTTAAGTCAGGAGCAGTTCTTC.

The V call is TRBV5-8, the J call TRBJ2-3; 9 positions match TRBD1. The V gene's germline CDR1 is SGHTS and CDR2 YDEGEE. The CDR3 contains 15 residues. The ends lost 3 bases at V and 3 bases at J; junction bases unmatched: 5. CDR3 sequence: CASSWGQGWTDTQYF. The CDR3 nucleotides read TGTGCCAGCAGCTGGGGACAGGGATGGACAGATACGCAGTATTTT.

The V and J genes are TRBV9 and TRBJ2-1; unclear D gene. Trimming removed 0 bases from V and 9 bases from J, with 10 bases in between. This CDR3 contains 13 residues. The germline V gene has CDR1 SGDLS and CDR2 YYNGEE. CDR3 protein: CASSVGWSVEQFF. The CDR3 DNA follows: TGTGCCAGCAGCGTAGGTTGGTCGGTTGAGCAGTTCTTC. The whole variable domain, remainder taken from reference TRBV9 and TRBJ2-1, is DSGVTQTPKHLITATGQRVTLRCSPRSGDLSVYWYQQSLDQGLQFLIQYYNGEERAKGNILERFSAQQFPDLHSELNLSSLELGDSALYFCASSVGWSVEQFFGPGTRLTVL.

This clonotype was found a few times. The DNA for the CDR3 is TGTGCCAGCAGTTTCAGAATCTACCCGGGACAGGTAGCTGAAGCTTTCTTT. Residues: CASSFRIYPGQVAEAFF. V and J are TRBV6-2 or TRBV6-3 and TRBJ1-1, with 8 bases lining up with TRBD1. The CDR3 is 17 amino acids. The ends lost 4 bases at V and 6 bases at J; junction bases unmatched: 16. From germline, CDR1 is MNHEY and CDR2 SVGEGT.